This record covers a single T cell receptor beta chain. The junction differs from germline at one of its ends, possibly a read error. Here immunoSEQ multiplex PCR was the method, and the copy in TCRdb shows in-frame clones only, minus some. The repertoire has approximately 74,000 clones, roughly 84% of them found once; the top ten carry approximately 2.5%. This specimen comes from a study of blood T cell repertoires in COVID-19. There are 12 residues in the CDR3. Germline assignment: CDR1 SNHLY and CDR2 FYNNEI. The TCR sequence derives from a man at least 80 years old with active or convalescent COVID-19. Sequencing was performed on peripheral blood. The rearrangement links TRBV2 to TRBJ1-1; D is possibly TRBD1 (6 bases). The CDR3 coding sequence is TGTGCCAGCAGCGAGGACAGCGGGGAAGCTTGCTTT. It codes for CASSEDSGEACF.